Listed below are T cell receptor beta chains from one sample, sequenced in a study of T-cell memory formation after mild COVID-19. TCRdb reprocessed the 5' RACE reads via MiXCR and lists one record per CDR3 protein. This table has about 350,000 distinct CDR3 sequences, roughly an eighth appearing once. Sequencing input: PBMCs or a T cell subset sorted from them (not recorded which). These receptors came from a man aged 18 to 29 who had mild COVID-19 (a few samples of this study predate the infection). Cell type and time point are not known. Each CDR3 is given with its conserved first and last residue. D genes are given only for firm matches. Expanded clones get a size class; other rows say once, few or many, or leave the size out.

clone size	V gene	D gene	CDR3 length	J gene	CDR3 DNA	CDR3 protein
many	TRBV3-1	TRBD2	16	TRBJ2-3	TGTGCCAGCAGCCCCCTGAAGCGGGGGGGCACAGATACGCAGTATTTT	CASSPLKRGGTDTQYF
-	TRBV5-1	TRBD1	14	TRBJ1-2	TGCGCCAGCAGCGACCCTGGGACAGGGCATGGCTACACCTTC	CASSDPGTGHGYTF
many	TRBV7-2	-	15	TRBJ1-1	TGTGCCAGCAGCTACCAGGCCCAGCGTAACACTGAAGCTTTCTTT	CASSYQAQRNTEAFF
few	TRBV30	-	15	TRBJ2-3	TGTGCCTGGAGTGTACCTGGCGGTCGCACAGATACGCAGTATTTT	CAWSVPGGRTDTQYF
-	TRBV20-1	TRBD2	17	TRBJ2-2	TGCAGTGCTCGCGCCCAACTAGCGGGGGACTACACCGGGGAGCTGTTTTTT	CSARAQLAGDYTGELFF
many	TRBV5-1	TRBD2	18	TRBJ2-1	TGCGCCAGCAGCTTTCTAGCGGGGGGCCCCCTCTCCTACAATGAGCAGTTCTTC	CASSFLAGGPLSYNEQFF
few	TRBV6-5	-	15	TRBJ1-2	TGTGCCAGCAGGCTTACTCCGGGGGCAGGGTATGGCTACACCTTC	CASRLTPGAGYGYTF
few	TRBV28	-	14	TRBJ2-4	TGTGCCAGCAGTCGGACGATGCCCGGAAACATTCAGTACTTC	CASSRTMPGNIQYF
few	TRBV10-3	-	15	TRBJ1-3	TGTGCCATCAGTGGGGCAGGACTTTCTGGAAACACCATATATTTT	CAISGAGLSGNTIYF
-	TRBV4-3	-	16	TRBJ1-1	TGCGCCAGCAGCCAAGATTCAAGGGGGATGAACACTGAAGCTTTCTTT	CASSQDSRGMNTEAFF
-	TRBV5-1	-	16	TRBJ2-2	TGCGCCAGCAGCCCCGGCGGGACAGTGAACACCGGGGAGCTGTTTTTT	CASSPGGTVNTGELFF
-	TRBV7-2	TRBD2	15	TRBJ2-5	TGTGCCAGCAGCTTATTCTCTAGCGGGGGAGAGACCCAGTACTTC	CASSLFSSGGETQYF
many	TRBV2	-	15	TRBJ2-2	TGTGCCAGCAGTGAACAGGGCCAGGGGTCCGGGGAGCTGTTTTTT	CASSEQGQGSGELFF
-	TRBV11-2	-	13	TRBJ2-5	TGTGCCAGCAGCCCCAGTTTGGGGGAGACCCAGTACTTC	CASSPSLGETQYF
-	TRBV28	TRBD1	14	TRBJ2-4	TGTGCCAGCAATAGCGGACAGGGACAAAACATTCAGTACTTC	CASNSGQGQNIQYF
-	TRBV27	-	12	TRBJ1-3	TGTGCCAGCAGGAACCCTGGAAACACCATATATTTT	CASRNPGNTIYF
few	TRBV10-3	-	12	TRBJ2-7	TGTGCCATCAGTGAGGCGGGGAACGAGCAGTACTTC	CAISEAGNEQYF
few	TRBV4-1	TRBD2	14	TRBJ2-2	TGCGCCAGCAGCCAGCGGGGGTACACCGGGGAGCTGTTTTTT	CASSQRGYTGELFF
-	TRBV7-6	TRBD1	15	TRBJ1-1	TGTGCCAGCAGCACCTACAGGGGGCTGAACACTGAAGCTTTCTTT	CASSTYRGLNTEAFF
-	TRBV7-2	-	15	TRBJ1-5	TGTGCCAGCAGCTTCCAGATTGATAGCAATCAGCCCCAGCATTTT	CASSFQIDSNQPQHF
-	TRBV4-3	TRBD2	18	TRBJ2-5	TGCGCCAGCAGCCAATTCGTTATTGGGACTAGCGGGCAAGAGACCCAGTACTTC	CASSQFVIGTSGQETQYF
-	TRBV6-1	-	13	TRBJ1-2	TGTGCCAGCAGGTCCCAGGCCTTGTATGGCTACACCTTC	CASRSQALYGYTF
few	TRBV6-6	-	16	TRBJ1-6	TGTGCCAGCAGTTCCCTACTCAGAGAGTATAATTCACCCCTCCACTTT	CASSSLLREYNSPLHF
few	TRBV20-1	-	14	TRBJ2-7	TGCAGTGCTAGAGGGGTTTCCAGCTCCTACGAGCAGTACTTC	CSARGVSSSYEQYF
-	TRBV5-1	-	14	TRBJ2-1	TGCGCCAGCAGCTTTGAGAAGGGGTACAATGAGCAGTTCTTC	CASSFEKGYNEQFF
few	TRBV6-6	-	16	TRBJ2-6	TGTGCCAGCAGTTACTCGACACAGACTGGGGCCAACGTCCTGACTTTC	CASSYSTQTGANVLTF
few	TRBV4-1	-	13	TRBJ2-5	TGCGCCAGCACTCGGGGGCGGGGAGAGACCCAGTACTTC	CASTRGRGETQYF